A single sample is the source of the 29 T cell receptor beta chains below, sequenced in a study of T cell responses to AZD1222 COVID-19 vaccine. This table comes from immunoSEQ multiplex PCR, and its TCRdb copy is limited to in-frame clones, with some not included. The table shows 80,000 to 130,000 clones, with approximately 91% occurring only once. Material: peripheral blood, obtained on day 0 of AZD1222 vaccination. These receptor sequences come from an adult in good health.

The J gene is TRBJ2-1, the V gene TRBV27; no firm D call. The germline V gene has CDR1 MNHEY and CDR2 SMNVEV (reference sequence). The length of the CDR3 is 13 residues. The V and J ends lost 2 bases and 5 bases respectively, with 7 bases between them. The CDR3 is CASSLMRNNEQFF. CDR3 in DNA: TGTGCCAGCAGTTTAATGCGGAACAATGAGCAGTTCTTC.

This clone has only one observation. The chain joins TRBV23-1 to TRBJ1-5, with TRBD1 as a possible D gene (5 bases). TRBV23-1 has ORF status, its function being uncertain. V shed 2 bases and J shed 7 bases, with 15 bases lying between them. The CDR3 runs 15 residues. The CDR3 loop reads CASSQPFGGGQPQHF. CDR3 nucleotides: TGCGCCAGCAGTCAACCTTTTGGGGGAGGCCAGCCCCAGCATTTT.

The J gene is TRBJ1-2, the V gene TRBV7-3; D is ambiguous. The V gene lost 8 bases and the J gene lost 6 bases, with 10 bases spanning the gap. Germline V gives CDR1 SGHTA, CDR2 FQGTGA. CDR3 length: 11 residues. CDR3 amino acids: CASQTLDGYTF. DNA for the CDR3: TGTGCCAGCCAGACCTTAGATGGCTACACCTTC.

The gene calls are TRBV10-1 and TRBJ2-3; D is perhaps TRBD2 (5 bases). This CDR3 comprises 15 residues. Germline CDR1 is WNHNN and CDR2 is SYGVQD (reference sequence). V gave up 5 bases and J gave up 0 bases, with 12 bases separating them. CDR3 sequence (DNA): TGCGCCAGCAGTTTAGTAGCGTCTAGCACAGATACGCAGTATTTT. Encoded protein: CASSLVASSTDTQYF.

This CDR3 is CASSQGVRTSETQYF. CDR3 bases: TGTGCCAGCAGCCAAGGGGTCAGGACTAGCGAGACCCAGTACTTC. The chain is built from TRBV3-1 (or the pseudogene TRBV3-2) and TRBJ2-5; 8 bases match TRBD2. Losses at the gene ends were 1 base for V and 5 bases for J; bases not matched to a gene: 6. CDR3 length equals 15 residues. Germline V gives CDR1 LGHDT, CDR2 YNNKEL (reference sequence).

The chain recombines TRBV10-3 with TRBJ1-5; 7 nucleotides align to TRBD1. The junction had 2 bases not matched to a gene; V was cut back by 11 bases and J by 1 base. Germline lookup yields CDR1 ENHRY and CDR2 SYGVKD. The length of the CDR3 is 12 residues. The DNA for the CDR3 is TGTGCCTCCAGGGGGAGCAATCAGCCCCAGCATTTT. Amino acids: CASRGSNQPQHF.

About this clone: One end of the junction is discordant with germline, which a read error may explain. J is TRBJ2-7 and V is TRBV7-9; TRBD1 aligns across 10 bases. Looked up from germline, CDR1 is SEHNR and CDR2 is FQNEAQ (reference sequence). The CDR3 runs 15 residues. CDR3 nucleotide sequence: TGTGCCAGCAGCGTAGCCGGGACAGGGGCCTACGAGCAGTACTTC. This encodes CASSVAGTGAYEQYF.

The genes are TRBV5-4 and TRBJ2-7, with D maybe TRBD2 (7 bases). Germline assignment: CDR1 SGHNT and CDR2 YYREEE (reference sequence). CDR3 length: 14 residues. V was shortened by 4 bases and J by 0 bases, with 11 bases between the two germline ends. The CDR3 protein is CASSPRGASYEQYF. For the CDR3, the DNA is TGTGCCAGCAGCCCCCGGGGGGCCTCCTACGAGCAGTACTTC.

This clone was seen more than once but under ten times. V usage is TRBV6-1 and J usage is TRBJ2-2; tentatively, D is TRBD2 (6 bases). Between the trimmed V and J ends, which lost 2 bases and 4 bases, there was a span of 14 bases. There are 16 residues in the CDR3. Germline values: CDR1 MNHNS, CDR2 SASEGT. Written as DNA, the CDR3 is TGTGCCAGCAGTGAATCGGGGACTTGGTTCACCGGGGAGCTGTTTTTT. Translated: CASSESGTWFTGELFF.

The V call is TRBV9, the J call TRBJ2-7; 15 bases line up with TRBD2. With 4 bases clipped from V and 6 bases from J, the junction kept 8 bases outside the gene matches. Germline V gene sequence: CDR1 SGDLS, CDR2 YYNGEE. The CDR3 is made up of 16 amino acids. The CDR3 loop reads CASSLTGTSGGSEQYF. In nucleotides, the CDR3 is TGTGCCAGCAGCTTAACCGGGACTAGCGGGGGGAGCGAGCAGTACTTC.

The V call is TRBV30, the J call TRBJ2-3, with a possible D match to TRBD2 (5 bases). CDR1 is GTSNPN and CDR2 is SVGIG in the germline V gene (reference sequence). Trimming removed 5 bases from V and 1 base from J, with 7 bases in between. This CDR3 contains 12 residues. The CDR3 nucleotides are TGTGCCTGGGGAGGTGGCACAGATACGCAGTATTTT. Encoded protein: CAWGGGTDTQYF.

The chain's CDR3 is CASSLGGGRLGYTF. CDR3 bases: TGTGCCAGCAGCTTAGGTGGGGGCAGGCTCGGCTACACCTTC. The chain is built from TRBV7-8 and TRBJ1-2; weak D call: TRBD1 (6 bases). There are 14 residues in the CDR3. Germline V gene data show CDR1 as SGHVS and CDR2 as FQNEAQ. V lost 1 base and J 8 bases, leaving 14 bases between the germline ends.

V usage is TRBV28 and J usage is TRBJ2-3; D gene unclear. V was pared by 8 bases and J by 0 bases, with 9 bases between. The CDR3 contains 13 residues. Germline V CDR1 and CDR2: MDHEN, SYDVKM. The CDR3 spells CASGQISTDTQYF. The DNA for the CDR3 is TGTGCCAGCGGGCAGATAAGCACAGATACGCAGTATTTT.

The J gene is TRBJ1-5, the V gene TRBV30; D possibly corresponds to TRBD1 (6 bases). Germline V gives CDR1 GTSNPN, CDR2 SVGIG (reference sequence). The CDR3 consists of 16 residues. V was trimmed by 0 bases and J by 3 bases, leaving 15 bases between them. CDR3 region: CAWSVPGGQANQPQHF. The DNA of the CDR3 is TGTGCCTGGAGTGTACCGGGGGGGCAGGCCAATCAGCCCCAGCATTTT.

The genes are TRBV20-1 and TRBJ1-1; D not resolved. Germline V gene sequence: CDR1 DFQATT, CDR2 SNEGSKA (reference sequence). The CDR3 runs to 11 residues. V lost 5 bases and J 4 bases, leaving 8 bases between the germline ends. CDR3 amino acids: CSADRSTEAFF. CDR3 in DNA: TGCAGTGCTGATCGGTCCACTGAAGCTTTCTTT.

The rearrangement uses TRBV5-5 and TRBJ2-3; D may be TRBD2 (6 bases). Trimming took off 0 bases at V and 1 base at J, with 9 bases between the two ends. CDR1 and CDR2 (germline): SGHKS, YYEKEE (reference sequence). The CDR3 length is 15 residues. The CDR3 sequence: CASSLGWGGTDTQYF. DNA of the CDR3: TGTGCCAGCAGCTTGGGTTGGGGGGGCACAGATACGCAGTATTTT.

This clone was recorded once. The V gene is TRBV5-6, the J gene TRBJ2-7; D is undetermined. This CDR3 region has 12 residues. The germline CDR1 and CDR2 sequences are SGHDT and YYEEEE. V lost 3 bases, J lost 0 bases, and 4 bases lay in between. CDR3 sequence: CASSWGSYEQYF. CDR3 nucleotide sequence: TGTGCCAGCAGCTGGGGCTCCTACGAGCAGTACTTC.

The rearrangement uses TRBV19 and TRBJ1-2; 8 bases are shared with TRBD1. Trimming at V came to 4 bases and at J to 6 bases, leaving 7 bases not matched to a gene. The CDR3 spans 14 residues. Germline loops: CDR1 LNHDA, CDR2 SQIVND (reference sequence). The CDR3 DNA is TGTGCCAGTAGTAGACGATCGGACAGGGATGGCTACACCTTC. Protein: CASSRRSDRDGYTF. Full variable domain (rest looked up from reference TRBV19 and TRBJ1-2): DGGITQSPKYLFRKEGQNVTLSCEQNLNHDAMYWYRQDPGQGLRLIYYSQIVNDFQKGDIAEGYSVSREKKESFPLTVTSAQKNPTAFYLCASSRRSDRDGYTFGSGTRLTVV.

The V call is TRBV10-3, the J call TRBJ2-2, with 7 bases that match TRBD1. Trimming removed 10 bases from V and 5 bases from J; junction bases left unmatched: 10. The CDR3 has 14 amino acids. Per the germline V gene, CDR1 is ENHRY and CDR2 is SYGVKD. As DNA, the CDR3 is TGTGCCACCCGACAGGGATTAGGAACCGGGGAGCTGTTTTTT. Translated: CATRQGLGTGELFF.

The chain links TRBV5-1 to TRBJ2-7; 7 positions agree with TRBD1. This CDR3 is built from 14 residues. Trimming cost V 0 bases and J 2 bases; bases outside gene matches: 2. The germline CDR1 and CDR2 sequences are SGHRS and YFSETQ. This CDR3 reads CASSLGQGPYEQYF. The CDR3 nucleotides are TGCGCCAGCAGCTTGGGACAGGGCCCCTACGAGCAGTACTTC.

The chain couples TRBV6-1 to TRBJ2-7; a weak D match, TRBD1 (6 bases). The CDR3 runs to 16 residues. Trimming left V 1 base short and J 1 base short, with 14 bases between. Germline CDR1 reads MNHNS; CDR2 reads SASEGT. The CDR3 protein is CASSEVWGQASYEQYF. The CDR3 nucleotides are TGTGCCAGCAGTGAAGTTTGGGGACAAGCATCCTACGAGCAGTACTTC.

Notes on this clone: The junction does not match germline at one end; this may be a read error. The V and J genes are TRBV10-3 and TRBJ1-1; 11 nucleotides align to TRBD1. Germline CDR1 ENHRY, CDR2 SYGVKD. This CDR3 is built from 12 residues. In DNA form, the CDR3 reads TGTGCCATCAGGGACAGGGGGCCGTCTATTACGTTT. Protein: CAIRDRGPSITF.

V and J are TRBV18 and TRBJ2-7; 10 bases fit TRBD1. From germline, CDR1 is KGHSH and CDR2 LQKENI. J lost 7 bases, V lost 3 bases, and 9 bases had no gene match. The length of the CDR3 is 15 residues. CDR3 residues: CASSPPGTGVREQYF. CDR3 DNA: TGTGCCAGCTCACCCCCCGGGACAGGGGTTAGAGAGCAGTACTTC.

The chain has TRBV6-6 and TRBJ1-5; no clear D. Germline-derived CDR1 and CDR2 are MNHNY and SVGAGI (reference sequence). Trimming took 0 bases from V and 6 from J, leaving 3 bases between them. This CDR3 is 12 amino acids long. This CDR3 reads CASSYSGQPQHF. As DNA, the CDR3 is TGTGCCAGCAGTTACTCGGGTCAGCCCCAGCATTTT.

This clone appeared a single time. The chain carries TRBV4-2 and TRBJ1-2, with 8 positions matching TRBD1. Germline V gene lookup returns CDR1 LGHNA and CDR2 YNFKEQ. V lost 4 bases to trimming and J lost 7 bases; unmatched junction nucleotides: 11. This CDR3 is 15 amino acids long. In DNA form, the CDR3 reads TGTGCCAGCAGCCCCCCCCGACAGGGGTGGCGTGGCTACACCTTC. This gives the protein CASSPPRQGWRGYTF.

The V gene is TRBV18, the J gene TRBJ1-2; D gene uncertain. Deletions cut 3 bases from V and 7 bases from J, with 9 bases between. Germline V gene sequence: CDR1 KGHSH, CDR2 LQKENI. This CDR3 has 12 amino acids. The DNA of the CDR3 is TGTGCCAGCTCACCCGTTCAGACTGGCTACACCTTC. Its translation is CASSPVQTGYTF.

CDR3 DNA sequence: TGTGCCAGCAGCGCTAACCCCCTAGGGGGACTAGCGGGAGTTAATGAGCAGTTCTTC. Residues: CASSANPLGGLAGVNEQFF. The rearrangement links TRBV9 to TRBJ2-1, with TRBD2 matching over 14 bases. The germline V gene has CDR1 SGDLS and CDR2 YYNGEE. V lost 3 bases to trimming and J lost 7 bases; unmatched junction nucleotides: 15. The CDR3 runs 19 residues.

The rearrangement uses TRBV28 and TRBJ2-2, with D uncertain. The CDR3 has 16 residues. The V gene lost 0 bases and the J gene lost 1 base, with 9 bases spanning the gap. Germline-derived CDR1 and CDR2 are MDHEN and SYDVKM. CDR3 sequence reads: CASSLWGFQNTGELFF. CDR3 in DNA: TGTGCCAGCAGTTTATGGGGGTTTCAGAACACCGGGGAGCTGTTTTTT.

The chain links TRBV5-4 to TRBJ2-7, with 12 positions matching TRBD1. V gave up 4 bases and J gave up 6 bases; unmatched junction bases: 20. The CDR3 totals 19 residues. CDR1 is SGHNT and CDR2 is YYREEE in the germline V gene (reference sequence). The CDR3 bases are TGTGCCAGCAGCCAACCGGGACAGGGGGCAGGACAGGGGGTCGGCGAGCAGTACTTC. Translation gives CASSQPGQGAGQGVGEQYF. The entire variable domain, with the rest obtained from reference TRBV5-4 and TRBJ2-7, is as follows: ETGVTQSPTHLIKTRGQQVTLRCSSQSGHNTVSWYQQALGQGPQFIFQYYREEENGRGNFPPRFSGLQFPNYSSELNVNALELDDSALYLCASSQPGQGAGQGVGEQYFGPGTRLTVT.